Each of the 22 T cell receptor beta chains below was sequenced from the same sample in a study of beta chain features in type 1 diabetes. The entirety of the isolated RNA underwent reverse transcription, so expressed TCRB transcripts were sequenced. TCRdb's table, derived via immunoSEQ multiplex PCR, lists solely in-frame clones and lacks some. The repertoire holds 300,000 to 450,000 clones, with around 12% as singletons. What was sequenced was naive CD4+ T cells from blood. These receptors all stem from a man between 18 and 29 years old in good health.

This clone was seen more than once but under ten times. The DNA of the CDR3 is TGTGCCATCAGTGAGCCCAGACAGGGTCATGGCTACACCTTC. Protein product: CAISEPRQGHGYTF. The chain has TRBV10-3 and TRBJ1-2; TRBD1 matches 7 bases. V was pared by 2 bases and J by 6 bases, with 6 bases of the junction left unmatched. The CDR3 covers 14 residues. Looked up from germline, CDR1 is ENHRY and CDR2 is SYGVKD.

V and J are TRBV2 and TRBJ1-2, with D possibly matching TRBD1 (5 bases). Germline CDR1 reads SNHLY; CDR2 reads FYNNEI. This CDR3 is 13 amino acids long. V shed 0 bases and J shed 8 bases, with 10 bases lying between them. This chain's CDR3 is CASSEAGEGGYTF. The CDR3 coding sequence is TGTGCCAGCAGTGAAGCAGGGGAGGGAGGCTACACCTTC.

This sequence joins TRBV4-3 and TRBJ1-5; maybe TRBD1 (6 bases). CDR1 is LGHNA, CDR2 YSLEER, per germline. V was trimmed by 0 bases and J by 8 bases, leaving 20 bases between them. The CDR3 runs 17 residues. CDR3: CASSQDFGGHLIKPQHF. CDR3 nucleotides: TGCGCCAGCAGCCAAGATTTTGGGGGACACTTGATAAAGCCCCAGCATTTT.

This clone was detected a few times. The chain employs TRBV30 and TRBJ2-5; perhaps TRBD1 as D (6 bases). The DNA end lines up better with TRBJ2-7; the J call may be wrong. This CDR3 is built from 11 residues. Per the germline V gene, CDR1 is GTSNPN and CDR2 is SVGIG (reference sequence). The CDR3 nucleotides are TGTGCCTGGAGTGTGGGGGCCGAGCAGTACTTC. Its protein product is CAWSVGAEQYF.

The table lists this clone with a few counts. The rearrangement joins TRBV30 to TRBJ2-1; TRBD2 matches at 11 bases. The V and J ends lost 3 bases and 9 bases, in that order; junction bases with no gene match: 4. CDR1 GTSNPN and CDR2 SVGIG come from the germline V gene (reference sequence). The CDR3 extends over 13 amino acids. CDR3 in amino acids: CAWSVGTSGEQFF. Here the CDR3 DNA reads TGTGCCTGGAGCGTCGGGACTAGCGGTGAGCAGTTCTTC.

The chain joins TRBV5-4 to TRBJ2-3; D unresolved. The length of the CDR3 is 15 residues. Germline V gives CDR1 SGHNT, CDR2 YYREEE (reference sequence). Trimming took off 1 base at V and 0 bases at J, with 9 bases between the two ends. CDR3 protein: CASSLSVTSTDTQYF. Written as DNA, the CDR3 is TGTGCCAGCAGCTTGTCCGTCACTAGCACAGATACGCAGTATTTT.

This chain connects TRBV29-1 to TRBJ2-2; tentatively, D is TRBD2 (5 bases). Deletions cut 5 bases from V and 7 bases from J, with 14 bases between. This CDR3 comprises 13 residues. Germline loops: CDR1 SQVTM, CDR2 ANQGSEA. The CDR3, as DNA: TGCAGCGTTCGAACGGGGAGCGTCGGGGAGCTGTTTTTT. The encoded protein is CSVRTGSVGELFF.

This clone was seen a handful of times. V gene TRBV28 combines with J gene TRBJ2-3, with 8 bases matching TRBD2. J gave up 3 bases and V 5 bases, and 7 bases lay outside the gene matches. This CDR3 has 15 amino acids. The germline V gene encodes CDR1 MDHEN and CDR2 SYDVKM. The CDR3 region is CASSLSGRGTDTQYF. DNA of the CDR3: TGTGCCAGCAGTCTGAGCGGGAGAGGGACAGATACGCAGTATTTT.

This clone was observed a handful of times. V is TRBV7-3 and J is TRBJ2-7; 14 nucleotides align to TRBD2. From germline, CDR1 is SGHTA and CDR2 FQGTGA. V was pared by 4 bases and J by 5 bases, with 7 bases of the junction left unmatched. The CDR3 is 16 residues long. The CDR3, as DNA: TGTGCCAGCAGCTCGGATGGGACTAGCGGGAGCCACGAGCAGTACTTC. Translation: CASSSDGTSGSHEQYF.

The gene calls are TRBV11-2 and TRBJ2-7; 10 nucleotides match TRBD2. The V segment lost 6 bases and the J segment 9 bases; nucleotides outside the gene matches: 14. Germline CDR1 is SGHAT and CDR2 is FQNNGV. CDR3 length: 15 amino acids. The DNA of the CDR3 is TGTGCCAGCAGAGGGACTAGCGACACGACTAGAGGGCAGTACTTC. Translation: CASRGTSDTTRGQYF.

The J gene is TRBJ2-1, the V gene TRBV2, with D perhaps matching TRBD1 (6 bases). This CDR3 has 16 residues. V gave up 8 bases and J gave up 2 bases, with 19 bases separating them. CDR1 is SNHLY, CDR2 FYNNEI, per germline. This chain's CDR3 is CASQRGSGVTYNEQFF. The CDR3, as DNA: TGTGCCAGCCAAAGGGGGAGCGGAGTGACCTACAATGAGCAGTTCTTC.

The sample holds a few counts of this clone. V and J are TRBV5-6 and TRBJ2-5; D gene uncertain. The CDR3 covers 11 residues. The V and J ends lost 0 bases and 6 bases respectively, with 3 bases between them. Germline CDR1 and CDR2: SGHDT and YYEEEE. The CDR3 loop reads CASSLEQTQYF. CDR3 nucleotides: TGTGCCAGCAGCTTGGAGCAGACCCAGTACTTC.

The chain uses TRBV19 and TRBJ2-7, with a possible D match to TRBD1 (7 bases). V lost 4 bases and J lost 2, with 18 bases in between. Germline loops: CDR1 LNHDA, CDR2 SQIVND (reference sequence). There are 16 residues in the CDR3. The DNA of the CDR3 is TGTGCCAGTAGTAGCGGGACAGCAAAGGGGGCCTACGAGCAGTACTTC. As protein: CASSSGTAKGAYEQYF. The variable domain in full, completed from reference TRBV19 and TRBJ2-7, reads DGGITQSPKYLFRKEGQNVTLSCEQNLNHDAMYWYRQDPGQGLRLIYYSQIVNDFQKGDIAEGYSVSREKKESFPLTVTSAQKNPTAFYLCASSSGTAKGAYEQYFGPGTRLTVT.

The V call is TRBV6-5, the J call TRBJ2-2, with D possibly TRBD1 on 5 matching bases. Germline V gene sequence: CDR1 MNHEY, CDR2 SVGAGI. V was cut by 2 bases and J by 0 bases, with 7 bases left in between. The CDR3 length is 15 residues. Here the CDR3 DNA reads TGTGCCAGCAGTTACAGGACACCGAACACCGGGGAGCTGTTTTTT. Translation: CASSYRTPNTGELFF.

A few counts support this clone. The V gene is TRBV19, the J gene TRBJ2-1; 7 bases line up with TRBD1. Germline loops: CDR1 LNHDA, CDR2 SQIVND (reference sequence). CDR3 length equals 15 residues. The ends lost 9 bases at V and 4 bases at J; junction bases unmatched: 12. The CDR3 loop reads CASRASGQQYNEQFF. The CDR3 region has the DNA TGTGCCAGCCGCGCCTCGGGACAGCAATACAATGAGCAGTTCTTC.

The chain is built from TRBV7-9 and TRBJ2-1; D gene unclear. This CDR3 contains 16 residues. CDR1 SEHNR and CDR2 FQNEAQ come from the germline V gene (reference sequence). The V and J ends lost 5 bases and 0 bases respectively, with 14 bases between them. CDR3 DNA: TGTGCCAGCAGCCCCACGCGCGCATACTCCTACAATGAGCAGTTCTTC. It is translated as CASSPTRAYSYNEQFF.

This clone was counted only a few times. The CDR3 DNA follows: TGCGCCAGCAGCTTGGTAGCTAGCGGGAGCGCAGATACGCAGTATTTT. It translates to CASSLVASGSADTQYF. V and J are TRBV5-1 and TRBJ2-3, with TRBD2 identical over 10 bases. Germline CDR1 SGHRS, CDR2 YFSETQ. The CDR3 extends over 16 amino acids. The junction had 5 bases not matched to a gene; V was cut back by 0 bases and J by 4 bases.

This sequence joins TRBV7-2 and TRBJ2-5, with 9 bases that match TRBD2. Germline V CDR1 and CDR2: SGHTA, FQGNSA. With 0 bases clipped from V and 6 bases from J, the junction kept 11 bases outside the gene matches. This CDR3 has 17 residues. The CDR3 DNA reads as TGTGCCAGCAGCTTAGCGGTTGCGGGGGGGTTTACGAAGACCCAGTACTTC. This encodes CASSLAVAGGFTKTQYF.

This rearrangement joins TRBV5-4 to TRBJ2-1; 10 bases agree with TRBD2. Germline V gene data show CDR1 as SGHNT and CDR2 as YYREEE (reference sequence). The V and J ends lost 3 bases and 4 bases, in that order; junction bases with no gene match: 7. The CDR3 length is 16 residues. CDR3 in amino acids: CASSWGGLALYNEQFF. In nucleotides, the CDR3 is TGTGCCAGCAGCTGGGGGGGACTAGCGCTTTACAATGAGCAGTTCTTC.

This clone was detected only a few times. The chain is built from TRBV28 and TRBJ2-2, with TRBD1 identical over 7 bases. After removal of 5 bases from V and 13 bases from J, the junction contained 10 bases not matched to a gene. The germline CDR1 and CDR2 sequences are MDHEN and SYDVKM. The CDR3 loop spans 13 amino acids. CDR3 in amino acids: CASSPEVRGRLFF. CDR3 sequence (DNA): TGTGCCAGCAGTCCAGAGGTTAGGGGGCGGCTGTTTTTT.

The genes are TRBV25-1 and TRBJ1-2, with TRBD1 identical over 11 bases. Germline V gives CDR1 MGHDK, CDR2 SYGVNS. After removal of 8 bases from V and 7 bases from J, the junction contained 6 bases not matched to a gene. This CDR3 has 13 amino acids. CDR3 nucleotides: TGTGCCAGCGGGGACAGGGGGTTGAGTGGCTACACCTTC. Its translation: CASGDRGLSGYTF.

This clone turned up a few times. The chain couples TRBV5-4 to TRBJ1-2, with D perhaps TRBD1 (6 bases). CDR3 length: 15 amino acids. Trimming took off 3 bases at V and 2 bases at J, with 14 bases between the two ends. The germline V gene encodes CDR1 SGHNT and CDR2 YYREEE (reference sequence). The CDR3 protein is CASSSPRGTNYGYTF. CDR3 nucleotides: TGTGCCAGCAGCTCCCCCAGGGGCACAAACTATGGCTACACCTTC.